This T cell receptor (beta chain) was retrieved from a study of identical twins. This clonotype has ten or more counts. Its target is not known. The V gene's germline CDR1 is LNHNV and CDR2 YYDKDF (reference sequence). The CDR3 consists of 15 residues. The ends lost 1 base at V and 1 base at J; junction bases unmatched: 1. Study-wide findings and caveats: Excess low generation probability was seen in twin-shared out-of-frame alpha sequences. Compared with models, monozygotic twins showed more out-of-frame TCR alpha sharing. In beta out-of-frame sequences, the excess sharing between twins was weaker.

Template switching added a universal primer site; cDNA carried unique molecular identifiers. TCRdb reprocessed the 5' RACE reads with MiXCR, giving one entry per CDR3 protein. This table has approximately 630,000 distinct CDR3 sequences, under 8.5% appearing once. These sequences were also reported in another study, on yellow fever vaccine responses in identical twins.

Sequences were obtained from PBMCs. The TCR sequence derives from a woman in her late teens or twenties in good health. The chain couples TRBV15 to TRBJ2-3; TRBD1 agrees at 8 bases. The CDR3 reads CATSRGGQGTDTQYF. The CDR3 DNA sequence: TGTGCCACCAGCAGAGGGGGACAGGGCACAGATACGCAGTATTTT. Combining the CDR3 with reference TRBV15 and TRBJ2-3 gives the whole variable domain DAMVIQNPRYQVTQFGKPVTLSCSQTLNHNVMYWYQQKSSQAPKLLFHYYDKDFNNEADTPDNFQSRRPNTSFCFLDIRSPGLGDTAMYLCATSRGGQGTDTQYFGPGTRLTVL.